Ten or more counts support the clone carrying this T cell receptor beta chain. What it recognizes is unknown. This sample was taken from a study of CD8 T cells in ankylosing spondylitis. Study observations and caveats: It appeared that ankylosing spondylitis blood was characterized by a TCR beta motif of fewer than ten highly homologous variants. Matched ankylosing spondylitis synovial fluid reportedly showed significant enrichment of disease-linked clones. In the blood and synovial fluid of reactive arthritis, some motif variants had been previously reported.

This CDR3 has 14 amino acids. With V trimmed by 5 bases and J by 7 bases, 7 bases remained unmatched. From germline, CDR1 is WSHSY and CDR2 SAAADI. Making the TCR beta libraries involved quantitative 5'-RACE with molecular barcodes. TCRdb reanalysed the 5' RACE reads using MiXCR and keeps one entry per CDR3 protein. The sample holds 350,000 or so distinct CDR3 sequences, approximately 14% seen once. The receptor's source is a male donor with ankylosing spondylitis or in good health (not recorded which). J is TRBJ2-1 and V is TRBV10-2, with 8 bases aligning to TRBD2. The material sequenced was blood, either unsorted or a sorted T cell fraction (not recorded which). The CDR3 loop is CASSQAGDPNEQFF. CDR3 coding DNA: TGCGCCAGCAGTCAAGCGGGAGACCCAAATGAGCAGTTCTTC.